The present entry profiles one T cell receptor beta chain with its context. The antigen it recognizes is unknown. Base qualities are not at hand, and no much larger clone is one base apart. The data were obtained in a study of CD8 T cells in acute hepatitis C reinfection (dated by TCRdb to 2020 to 2022). Regarding the complete study: The study profiled the TCRbeta repertoire of CD8+ T cells specific for the HCV NS3-1073 epitope during acute infection and after viral clearance. A few spontaneous resolvers provided paired acute and follow-up samples. The full study reports these points: Chronically infected subjects had no follow-up repertoires because NS3-1073 specific cells were too rare to sort. CDR3 sequences shared with other epitopes were rare, and differing sequencing approaches may have limited exact matching. TRBV04 and TRBV06 gene families were preferentially used in all groups, and this usage was not explained by overrepresentation in the naive pool. Because bulk sequencing covered only the TCRbeta chain, the alphabeta pairing of public clonotypes could not be determined. Regardless of outcome, roughly 12 public clonotypes were found, and one public clonotype used V04-02/J02-02. NS3-1073 specific repertoires were highly diverse, with no significant diversity differences between acute resolver, follow-up resolver and acute chronic samples.

What the time point label conveys for this sample: naive CD8 control sorted from an acute-time-point sample. Enrolled in the Montreal Hepatitis C Cohort (HEPCO) in Canada, the donors were people who inject drugs, and these donors were followed every 3 months. Acute primary HCV infection was defined by a positive HCV RNA or antibody test following a negative test within the previous 24 weeks. Antibodies against CD3, CD8 and CD45RO were used for surface staining, and dead cells were excluded with an aqua fixable dye. The cohort also had 5 to 7 subjects who developed chronic infection, defined as being HCV RNA positive at 24 weeks. From thawed, previously cryostored peripheral blood mononuclear cells, CD8+ T cells were purified through negative selection performed by means of the MACS CD8+ T cell Isolation Kit. A BD FACSAria II cell sorter was used for cell sorting. The CDR3 spans 12 residues, from the cysteine through the phenylalanine. Only the CDR3 DNA stays, 36 bases, in frame from base 1. Trimming at the junction amounts to 0 bases on V and 5 bases on J, and the germline ends lie 6 bases apart. Sequences SGHRS (CDR1) and YFSETQ (CDR2) are obtained from the germline V gene.

Genomic DNA was extracted from FACS-sorted cells, and TCRbeta chains were sequenced through the commercial immunoSEQ service. The study's processing was this. ImmunoSEQ Analyzer software v3.0 and R v3.5.1 were the tools used to analyze the repertoire data. Only productive rearrangements were analyzed, because any sequences with stop codons or out-of-frame rearrangements were filtered out. Simpson diversity, Shannon entropy, CDR3 length and nucleotide addition metrics were obtained from the sequencing provider. Clonotypes were grouped by frequency into dominant, sub-dominant, low or lowest abundance categories, and clonotypes below 0.1% were left out of most analyses. Any CDR3 amino acid clonotype present in at least two subjects at a cumulative frequency of at least 0.5% was labeled public. Sourced from immuneACCESS, this table was stored by TCRdb with only in-frame sequences that have V and J called. A share of the clones is absent; for the studies checked, an unresolved V gene accounts for under half, and the remainder has no known explanation. D and trimming come from the DNA, and the V and J calls and clone size come from that table. This sample comprises 30,000 to 40,000 clones, about 83% of them detected only once. The ten largest account for roughly 0.46% of the sample.

The origin of this receptor is a man aged 25-45 years with chronic hepatitis C. Sequencing input: naive CD8+ T cells from PBMCs. Read against the paper, the sample's cell subset or site label means: sorted total naive CD45RO-negative CD8+ T cells. Here the chain combines TRBV5-1 and TRBJ2-7, with the identity of the D gene unclear. CDR3 loop: CASSLERNEQYF. The nucleotide sequence reads TGCGCCAGCAGCTTGGAACGTAACGAGCAGTACTTC.